This record looks at one TCR beta chain sequence and its context. Its recognized antigen is unknown. The record has no base qualities; no much larger clone is one base away. The data are from a study of cytomegalovirus exposure and HLA in healthy donors (dated by TCRdb to 2016 to 2017). In terms of the full investigation: According to a later analysis, the 120 or so validation repertoires were produced on the same platform as the 700 or so repertoires of the first cohort. The aim of the study was to test whether cataloging public T cell receptors could identify signatures of past pathogen exposure. The study combined high-throughput TCR immunosequencing, statistical association of individual TCRs with disease status, and machine learning to predict cytomegalovirus infection status. Besides the first cohort of under 700 subjects, a separate validation cohort made up of 120 or so different subjects was used. Study-wide findings and limitations: Cytomegalovirus status was reported to be diagnosed by the classifier with high specificity and sensitivity in both the original and validation cohorts. Subsequent analysis determined that TCRs grouped into clusters in the first cohort also showed a tendency toward co-occurrence across the 120 or so validation repertoires, and roughly 94% of cluster scores exceeded 0. The study listed approximately 160 TCR beta chains as associated with cytomegalovirus. According to the authors, the approach could potentially be generalized to other disease states and immunological phenotypes. A later analysis had no HLA typing for the validation cohort, so co-occurrence there was scored across all 130 or so repertoires. While some public TCRs were present in many individuals, most TCR sequences turned up only very rarely across donors. In vitro tests confirmed that three of the cytomegalovirus-associated TCR beta chains recognize cytomegalovirus antigens.

To prepare the library, the immunoSEQ multiplex PCR assay was applied. In the source study's methods: To diagnose cytomegalovirus status from the catalog of TCR beta chain sequences, a statistical classification framework was built. In TCRdb, the immuneACCESS table is reduced to in-frame sequences with V and J assigned. These tables do not hold every clone; where another copy was compared, an unresolved V gene accounts for under half, and the others remain unexplained. The DNA gave D and trimming, while V, J and clone size come from that table. The sample table records around 130,000 clones; more than 75% of these occur just once. The biggest ten clones account for approximately 2% of the sample. Separate from the approximately 670-subject first cohort, the validation cohort of roughly 130 subjects was the group to which the donors belonged. This TCR came from a woman between 25 and 40 years old in good health and CMV-seronegative. Input material: PBMCs.

CDR3 reads: CASTQGSDTGELFF. The DNA sequence is as follows: TGTGCCAGCACACAGGGTTCGGACACCGGGGAGCTGTTTTTT. The chain is made from TRBV2 and TRBJ2-2, with a weak D call of TRBD1 (6 bases match). From cysteine to phenylalanine, the CDR3 is 14 amino acids long. Only the CDR3 part of the read is kept: 42 bases, read in frame from the first base. The germline V gene sets CDR1 to SNHLY and CDR2 to FYNNEI. A distance of 12 bases separates the germline ends of V and J, which lose 7 bases and 3 bases respectively.